The entry below describes one T cell receptor (beta chain). Its antigen is currently unknown. The germline CDR1 and CDR2 sequences are ENHRY and SYGVKD. The CDR3 runs 14 residues. V was shortened by 0 bases and J by 3 bases, with 9 bases between the two germline ends. Sequenced material consisted of expressed TCRB transcripts (all of the isolated RNA was reverse transcribed). Profiling relied on immunoSEQ multiplex PCR, and the TCRdb table lists in-frame clones only, not all of them. This table has 60,000 to 75,000 clones, approximately 50% appearing once. This entry is derived from a study of beta chain features in type 1 diabetes. Points from the study as a whole: Overrepresentation of cells with high TCR expression could result from cDNA sequencing. Shorter TCRB CDR3s, moderately but significantly so, were found in Type 1 diabetes patients in all four CD4+ subsets. For type 1 diabetes patients, VDJ junctions showed fewer insertions and more deletions.

The source is a young man with type 1 diabetes. The source material was central memory CD4+ T cells from blood. The gene calls are TRBV10-3 and TRBJ2-7; a possible D gene is TRBD2 (5 bases). The CDR3 nucleotides read TGTGCCATCAGTGAGTCTAGCGAGATCTACGAGCAGTACTTC. Translated: CAISESSEIYEQYF.